This T cell receptor beta chain derives from a study of T-cell reconstitution after alpha-beta-depleted transplantation in children. Findings and limits, study-wide: There were reportedly several hundred expanded graft clones from which alpha-beta T cells came about two months after transplant. Diversity of TCRbeta at day 60 was high in some patients, arising from surviving recipient T cells and thymic progenitors. Diversity and T-cell counts at one year after transplant derived mostly from new T cells.

For this clonotype: Antigen: not known.

Unique molecular identifiers were used to barcode this TCRbeta library. Via MiXCR, TCRdb re-called the PCR reads, giving one row per CDR3 protein. The sample holds about 830,000 distinct CDR3 sequences, under 20% seen once. V gave up 0 bases and J gave up 7 bases; unmatched junction bases: 9. Germline values: CDR1 SGHTA, CDR2 FQGTGA. CDR3 length: 16 residues. The TCR originated in a male patient aged 10 to 17 who had a stem cell transplant for acute lymphoblastic leukemia, so the T cells may come from the graft donor. Material: PBMCs, mostly from graft donor cells, obtained 360 days after TCRalphabeta/CD19-depleted stem cell transplant. The rearrangement joins TRBV7-3 to TRBJ2-1; 7 bases agree with TRBD2. CDR3: CASSLTRREKWNEQFF. CDR3 coding DNA: TGTGCCAGCAGCTTAACGAGGCGGGAGAAGTGGAATGAGCAGTTCTTC. The whole variable domain, remainder taken from reference TRBV7-3 and TRBJ2-1, is GAGVSQTPSNKVTEKGKYVELRCDPISGHTALYWYRQSLGQGPEFLIYFQGTGAADDSGLPNDRFFAVRPEGSVSTLKIQRTERGDSAVYLCASSLTRREKWNEQFFGPGTRLTVL.